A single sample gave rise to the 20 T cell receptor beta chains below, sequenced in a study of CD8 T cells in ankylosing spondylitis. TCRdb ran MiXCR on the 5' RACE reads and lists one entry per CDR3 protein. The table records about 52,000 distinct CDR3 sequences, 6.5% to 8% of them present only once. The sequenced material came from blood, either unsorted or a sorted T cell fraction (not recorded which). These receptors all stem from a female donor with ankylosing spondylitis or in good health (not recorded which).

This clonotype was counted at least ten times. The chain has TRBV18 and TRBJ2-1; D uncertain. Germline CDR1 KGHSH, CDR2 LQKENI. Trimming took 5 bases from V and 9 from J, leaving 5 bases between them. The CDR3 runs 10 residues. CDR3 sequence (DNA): TGTGCCAGCTCAGGTCTTGAGCAGTTCTTC. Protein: CASSGLEQFF. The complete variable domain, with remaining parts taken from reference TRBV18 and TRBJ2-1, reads NAGVMQNPRHLVRRRGQEARLRCSPMKGHSHVYWYRQLPEEGLKFMVYLQKENIIDESGMPKERFSAEFPKEGPSILRIQQVVRGDSAAYFCASSGLEQFFGPGTRLTVL.

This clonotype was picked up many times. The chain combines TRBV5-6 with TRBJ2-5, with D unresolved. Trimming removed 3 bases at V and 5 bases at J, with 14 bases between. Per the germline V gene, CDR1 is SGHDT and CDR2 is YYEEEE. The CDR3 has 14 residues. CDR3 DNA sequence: TGTGCCAGCAGCTCCGGGCTAGAAGGGGAGACCCAGTACTTC. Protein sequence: CASSSGLEGETQYF.

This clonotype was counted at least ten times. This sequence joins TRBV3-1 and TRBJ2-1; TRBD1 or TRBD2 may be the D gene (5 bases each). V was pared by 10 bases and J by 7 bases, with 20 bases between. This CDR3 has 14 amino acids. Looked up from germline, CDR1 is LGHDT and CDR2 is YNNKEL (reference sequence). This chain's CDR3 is CATLKSGGSNEQFF. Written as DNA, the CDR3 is TGTGCCACCCTAAAGAGTGGGGGTAGTAATGAGCAGTTCTTC.

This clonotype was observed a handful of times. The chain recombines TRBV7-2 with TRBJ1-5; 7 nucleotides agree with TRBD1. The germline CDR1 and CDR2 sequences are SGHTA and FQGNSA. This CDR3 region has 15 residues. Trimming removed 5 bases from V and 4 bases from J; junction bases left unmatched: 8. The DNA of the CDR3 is TGTGCCAGCAGCCTGAGACAGGGTGGGAATCAGCCCCAGCATTTT. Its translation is CASSLRQGGNQPQHF.

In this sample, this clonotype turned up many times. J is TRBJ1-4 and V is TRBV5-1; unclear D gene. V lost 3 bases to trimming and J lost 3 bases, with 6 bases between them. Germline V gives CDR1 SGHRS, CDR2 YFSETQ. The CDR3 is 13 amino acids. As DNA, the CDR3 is TGCGCCAGCAGCTGGGTTGCTAATGAAAAACTGTTTTTT. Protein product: CASSWVANEKLFF.

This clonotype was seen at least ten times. CDR3 sequence: CASSQDRRYQPQHF. In DNA form, the CDR3 reads TGTGCCAGCAGCCAAGATCGGCGATATCAGCCCCAGCATTTT. The chain employs TRBV3-1 and TRBJ1-5; D remains ambiguous. The CDR3 has 14 residues. Trimming stripped 0 bases from V and 5 bases from J, with 8 bases between. CDR1 and CDR2 from the germline V gene are LGHDT and YNNKEL (reference sequence).

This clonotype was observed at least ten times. The CDR3 is CASSRYTPVYSNQPQHF. In nucleotides, the CDR3 is TGCGCCAGCAGTCGGTATACCCCAGTCTATAGCAATCAGCCCCAGCATTTT. V is TRBV23-1 and J is TRBJ1-5; D is undetermined. TRBV23-1 is an ORF, with its function uncertain. The CDR3 sequence is 17 residues long. Trimming removed 4 bases at V and 0 bases at J, with 16 bases between.

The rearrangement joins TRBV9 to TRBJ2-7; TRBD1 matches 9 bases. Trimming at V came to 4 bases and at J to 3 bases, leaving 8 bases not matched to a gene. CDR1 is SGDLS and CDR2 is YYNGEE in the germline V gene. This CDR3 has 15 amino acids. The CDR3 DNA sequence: TGTGCCAGCAGCCCCTCTGGGACAGGGAGCTACGAGCAGTACTTC. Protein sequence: CASSPSGTGSYEQYF.

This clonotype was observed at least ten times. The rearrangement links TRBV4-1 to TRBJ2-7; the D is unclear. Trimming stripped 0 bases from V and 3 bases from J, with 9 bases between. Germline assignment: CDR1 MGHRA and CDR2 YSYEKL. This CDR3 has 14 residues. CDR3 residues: CASSQDWLSYEQYV. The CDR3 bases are TGCGCCAGCAGCCAAGATTGGTTGAGCTACGAGCAGTACGTC.

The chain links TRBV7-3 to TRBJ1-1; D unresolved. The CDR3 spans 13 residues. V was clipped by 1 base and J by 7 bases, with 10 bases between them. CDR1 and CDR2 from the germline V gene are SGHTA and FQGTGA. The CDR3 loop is CASSLNGEGEAFF. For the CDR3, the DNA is TGTGCCAGCAGCTTAAATGGGGAAGGTGAAGCTTTCTTT. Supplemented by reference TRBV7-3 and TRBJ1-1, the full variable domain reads GAGVSQTPSNKVTEKGKYVELRCDPISGHTALYWYRQSLGQGPEFLIYFQGTGAADDSGLPNDRFFAVRPEGSVSTLKIQRTERGDSAVYLCASSLNGEGEAFFGQGTRLTVV.

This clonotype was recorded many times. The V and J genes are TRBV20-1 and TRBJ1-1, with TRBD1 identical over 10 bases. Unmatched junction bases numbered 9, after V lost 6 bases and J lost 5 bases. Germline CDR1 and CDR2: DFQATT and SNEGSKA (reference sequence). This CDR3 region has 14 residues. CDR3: CSASGDRGGTEAFF. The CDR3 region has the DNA TGCAGTGCCAGTGGGGACAGGGGAGGGACTGAAGCTTTCTTT.

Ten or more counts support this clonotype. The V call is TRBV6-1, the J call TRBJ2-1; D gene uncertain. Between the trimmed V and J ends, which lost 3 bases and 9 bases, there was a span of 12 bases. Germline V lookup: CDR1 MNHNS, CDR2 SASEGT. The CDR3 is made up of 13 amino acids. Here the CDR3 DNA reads TGTGCCAGCAGTGAGGTGGTAAGGGTTGAGCAGTTCTTC. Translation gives CASSEVVRVEQFF.

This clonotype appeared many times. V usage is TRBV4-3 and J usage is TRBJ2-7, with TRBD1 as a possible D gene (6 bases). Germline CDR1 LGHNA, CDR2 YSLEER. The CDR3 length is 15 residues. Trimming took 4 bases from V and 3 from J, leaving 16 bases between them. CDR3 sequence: CASSRNTGQNYEQYF. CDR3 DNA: TGCGCCAGCAGCCGGAATACAGGACAGAACTACGAGCAGTACTTC.

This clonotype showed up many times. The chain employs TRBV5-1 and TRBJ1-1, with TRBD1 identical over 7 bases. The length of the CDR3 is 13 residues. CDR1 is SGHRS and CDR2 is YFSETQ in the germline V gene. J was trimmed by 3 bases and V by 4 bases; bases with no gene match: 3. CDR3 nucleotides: TGCGCCAGCAGCGTTGACAGGGACACTGAAGCTTTCTTT. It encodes CASSVDRDTEAFF.

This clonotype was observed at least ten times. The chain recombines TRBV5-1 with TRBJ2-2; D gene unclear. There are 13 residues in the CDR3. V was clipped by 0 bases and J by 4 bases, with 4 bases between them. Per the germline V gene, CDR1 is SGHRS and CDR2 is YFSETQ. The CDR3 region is CASSLGITGELFF. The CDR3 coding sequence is TGCGCCAGCAGCTTGGGGATCACCGGGGAGCTGTTTTTT. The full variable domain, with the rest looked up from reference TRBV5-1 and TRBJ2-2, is KAGVTQTPRYLIKTRGQQVTLSCSPISGHRSVSWYQQTPGQGLQFLFEYFSETQRNKGNFPGRFSGRQFSNSRSEMNVSTLELGDSALYLCASSLGITGELFFGEGSRLTVL.

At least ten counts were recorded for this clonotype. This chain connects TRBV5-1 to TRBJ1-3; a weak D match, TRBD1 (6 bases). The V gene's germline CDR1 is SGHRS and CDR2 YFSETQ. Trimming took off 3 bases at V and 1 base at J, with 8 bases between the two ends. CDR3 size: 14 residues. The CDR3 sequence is CASSSDSSGNTIYF. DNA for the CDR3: TGCGCCAGCAGCTCGGACAGTTCTGGAAACACCATATATTTT.

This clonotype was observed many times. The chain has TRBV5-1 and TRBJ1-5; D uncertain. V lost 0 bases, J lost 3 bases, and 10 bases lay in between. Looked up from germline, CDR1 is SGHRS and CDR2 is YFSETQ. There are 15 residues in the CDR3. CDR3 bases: TGCGCCAGCAGCTTGGGGGGTGGCACCAATCAGCCCCAGCATTTT. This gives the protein CASSLGGGTNQPQHF.

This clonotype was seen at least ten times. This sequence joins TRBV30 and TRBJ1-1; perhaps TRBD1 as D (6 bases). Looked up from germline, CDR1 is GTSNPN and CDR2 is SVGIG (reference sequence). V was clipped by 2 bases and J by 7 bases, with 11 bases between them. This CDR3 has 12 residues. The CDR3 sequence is CAWSSGVNEAFF. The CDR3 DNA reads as TGTGCCTGGAGTTCAGGGGTAAATGAAGCTTTCTTT.

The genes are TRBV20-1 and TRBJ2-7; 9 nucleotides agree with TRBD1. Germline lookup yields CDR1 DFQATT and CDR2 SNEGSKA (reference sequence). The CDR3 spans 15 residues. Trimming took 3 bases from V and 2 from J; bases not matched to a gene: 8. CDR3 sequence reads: CSARVRDRAAYEQYV. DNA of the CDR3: TGCAGTGCTAGGGTACGGGACAGGGCCGCCTACGAGCAGTACGTC.

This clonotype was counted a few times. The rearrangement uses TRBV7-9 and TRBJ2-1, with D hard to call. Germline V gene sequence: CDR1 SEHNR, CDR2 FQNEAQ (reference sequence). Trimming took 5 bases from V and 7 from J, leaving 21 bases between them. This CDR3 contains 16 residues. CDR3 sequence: CASSKKRGVDVNEQFF. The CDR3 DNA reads TGTGCCAGCAGCAAAAAGAGAGGTGTCGATGTTAATGAGCAGTTCTTC.